This TCR beta chain was identified in a study of T cells in Graves' hyperthyroidism and ophthalmopathy. Study-level background: Pretreatment peripheral blood was obtained at initial diagnosis.

Study-level findings and limits: Most expanded thyroid clonotypes above 0.001 recurred in blood.

This clonotype has a count of ten or more. Its specificity is unknown. It was RNA transcripts that yielded the amplified TCR beta CDR3 regions. Carried out on the TCR CDR3, a first-round RT-PCR used the HTBI primer set. TCRdb re-called the multiplex PCR reads with MiXCR, one entry per CDR3 protein. The sample contains 200,000 to 250,000 distinct CDR3 sequences, approximately 25% of which appear only once. V was trimmed by 2 bases and J by 0 bases, leaving 8 bases between them. The germline V gene has CDR1 MDHEN and CDR2 SYDVKM. This CDR3 is built from 15 residues. The sample was blood. The chain combines TRBV28 with TRBJ2-4; no definite D call. This TCR was sampled from a woman aged 40 to 50 with Graves' ophthalmopathy. The CDR3 DNA reads TGTGCCAGCAGTTTAGGCGGAGTAGCCAAAAACATTCAGTACTTC. Translation gives CASSLGGVAKNIQYF.